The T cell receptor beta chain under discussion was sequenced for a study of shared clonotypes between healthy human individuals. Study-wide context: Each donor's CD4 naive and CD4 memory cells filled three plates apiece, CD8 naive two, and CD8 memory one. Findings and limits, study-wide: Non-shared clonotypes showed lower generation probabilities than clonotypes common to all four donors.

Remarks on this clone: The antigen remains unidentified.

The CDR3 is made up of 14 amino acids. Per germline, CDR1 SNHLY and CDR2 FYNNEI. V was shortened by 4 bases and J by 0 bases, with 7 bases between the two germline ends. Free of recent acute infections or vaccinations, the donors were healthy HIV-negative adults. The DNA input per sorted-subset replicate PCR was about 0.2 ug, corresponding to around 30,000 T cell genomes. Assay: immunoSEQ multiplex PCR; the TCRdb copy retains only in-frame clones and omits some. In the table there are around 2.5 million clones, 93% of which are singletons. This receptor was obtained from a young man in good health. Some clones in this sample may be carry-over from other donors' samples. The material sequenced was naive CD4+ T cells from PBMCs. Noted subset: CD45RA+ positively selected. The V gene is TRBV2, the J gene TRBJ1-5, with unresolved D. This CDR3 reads CASSVAGSNQPQHF. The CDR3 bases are TGTGCCAGCAGTGTGGCCGGTAGCAATCAGCCCCAGCATTTT.